This TCR beta chain was found in a study of blood T cell repertoires in COVID-19. About the study: COVID-19 samples collected from the United States, Italy and Spain covered acute and convalescent phases. The cDNA or gDNA used as material had been derived from T cells, B-cell-depleted T cells, or PBMCs.

Individuals drawn from 20 to 25 US areas were roughly 18 to 89 years old. For recovered donors of Cohort 3, there were two negative PCRs, clearance, or symptom resolution. The CDR3 extends over 15 amino acids. Germline CDR1 and CDR2: MDHEN and SYDVKM. The V gene end was trimmed by 3 bases and the J gene end by 3 bases; junction bases not matched to a gene: 2. The data were produced by immunoSEQ multiplex PCR, yet TCRdb's version contains in-frame clones alone and is incomplete. The sample shows approximately 210,000 clones, 80% to 90% of them seen only once. The J gene is TRBJ2-3, the V gene TRBV28, with TRBD1 matching over 11 bases. The sequenced material came from PBMCs or T cells enriched from blood (not recorded which). The sequence was obtained from a woman between 18 and 29 years old who had recovered from COVID-19. The CDR3 DNA reads as TGTGCCAGCAGTTTGGACAGGGGGCCAACAGATACGCAGTATTTT. Protein product: CASSLDRGPTDTQYF.